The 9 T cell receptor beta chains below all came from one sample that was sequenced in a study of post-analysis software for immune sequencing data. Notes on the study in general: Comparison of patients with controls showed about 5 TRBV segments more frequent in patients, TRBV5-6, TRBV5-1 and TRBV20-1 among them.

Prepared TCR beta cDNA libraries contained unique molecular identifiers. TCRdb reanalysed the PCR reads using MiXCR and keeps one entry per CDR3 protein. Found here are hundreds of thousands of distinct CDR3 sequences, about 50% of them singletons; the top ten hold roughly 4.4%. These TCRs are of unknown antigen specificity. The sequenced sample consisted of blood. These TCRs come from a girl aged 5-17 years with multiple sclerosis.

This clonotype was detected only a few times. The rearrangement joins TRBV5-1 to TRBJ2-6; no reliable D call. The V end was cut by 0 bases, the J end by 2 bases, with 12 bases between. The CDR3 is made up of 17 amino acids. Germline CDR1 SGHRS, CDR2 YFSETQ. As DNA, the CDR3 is TGCGCCAGCAGCTTGGAGCCAGCTTCACCTGGGGCCAACGTCCTGACTTTC. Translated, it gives CASSLEPASPGANVLTF.

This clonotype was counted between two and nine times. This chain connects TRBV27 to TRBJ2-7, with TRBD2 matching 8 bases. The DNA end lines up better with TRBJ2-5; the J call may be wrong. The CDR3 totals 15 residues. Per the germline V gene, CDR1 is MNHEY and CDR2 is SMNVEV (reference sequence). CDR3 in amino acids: CASRPGGLQRGTQYF. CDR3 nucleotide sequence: TGTGCCAGCAGACCGGGGGGGCTACAGAGAGGGACCCAGTACTTC.

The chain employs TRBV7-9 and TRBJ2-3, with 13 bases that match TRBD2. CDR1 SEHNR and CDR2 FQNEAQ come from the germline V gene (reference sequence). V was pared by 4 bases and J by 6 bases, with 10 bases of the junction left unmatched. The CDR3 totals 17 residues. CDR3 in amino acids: CASSSRLAGGWIDTQYF. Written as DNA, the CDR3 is TGTGCCAGCAGCTCCCGACTAGCGGGGGGTTGGATTGATACGCAGTATTTT.

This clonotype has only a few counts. CDR3 DNA: TGTGCCAGCAGCCCATGGCAGGGTTCCCTTGGGGCCAACGTCCTGACTTTC. This gives the protein CASSPWQGSLGANVLTF. This chain links TRBV12-3 or TRBV12-4 with TRBJ2-6, with a weak D call TRBD1 (5 bases). The germline V and J ends were trimmed by 6 bases and 3 bases, with 18 bases remaining between them. The CDR3 runs to 17 residues.

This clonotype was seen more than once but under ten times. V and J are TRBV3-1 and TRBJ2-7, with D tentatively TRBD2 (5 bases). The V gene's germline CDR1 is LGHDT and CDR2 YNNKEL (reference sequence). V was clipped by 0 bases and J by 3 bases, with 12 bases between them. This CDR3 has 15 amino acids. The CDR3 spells CASSQDGLAGYEQYF. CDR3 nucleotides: TGTGCCAGCAGCCAAGACGGACTGGCGGGCTACGAGCAGTACTTC.

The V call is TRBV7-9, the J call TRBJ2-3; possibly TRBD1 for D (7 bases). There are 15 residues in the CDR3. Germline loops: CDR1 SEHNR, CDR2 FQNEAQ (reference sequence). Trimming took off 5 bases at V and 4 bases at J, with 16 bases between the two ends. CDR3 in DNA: TGTGCCAGCAGCCACATCCGCAGGGGGGCAGATACGCAGTATTTT. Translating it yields CASSHIRRGADTQYF. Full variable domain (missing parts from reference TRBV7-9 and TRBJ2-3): DTGVSQNPRHKITKRGQNVTFRCDPISEHNRLYWYRQTLGQGPEFLTYFQNEAQLEKSRLLSDRFSAERPKGSFSTLEIQRTEQGDSAMYLCASSHIRRGADTQYFGPGTRLTVL.

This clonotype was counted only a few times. CDR3 in DNA: TGTGCCAGCTCACCTCGGCTAGCGGGGAGGAGCACAGATACGCAGTATTTT. Its protein product is CASSPRLAGRSTDTQYF. The chain has TRBV18 and TRBJ2-3; 9 positions match TRBD2. Germline CDR1 is KGHSH and CDR2 is LQKENI. With 3 bases clipped from V and 0 bases from J, the junction kept 7 bases outside the gene matches. This CDR3 is 17 amino acids long. The variable domain in full, with the rest retrieved from reference TRBV18 and TRBJ2-3, is NAGVMQNPRHLVRRRGQEARLRCSPMKGHSHVYWYRQLPEEGLKFMVYLQKENIIDESGMPKERFSAEFPKEGPSILRIQQVVRGDSAAYFCASSPRLAGRSTDTQYFGPGTRLTVL.

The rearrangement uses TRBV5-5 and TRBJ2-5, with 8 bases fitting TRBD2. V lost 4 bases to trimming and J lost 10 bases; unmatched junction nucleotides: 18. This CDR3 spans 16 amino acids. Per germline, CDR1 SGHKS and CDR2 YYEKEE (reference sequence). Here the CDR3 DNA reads TGTGCCAGCAGCCCCAATGCACTAGGCACGGGAGGGTACCAGTACTTC. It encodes CASSPNALGTGGYQYF.

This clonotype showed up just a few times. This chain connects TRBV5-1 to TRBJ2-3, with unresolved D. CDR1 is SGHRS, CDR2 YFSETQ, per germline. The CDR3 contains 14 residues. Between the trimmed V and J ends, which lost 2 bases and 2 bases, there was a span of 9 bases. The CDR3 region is CASSFTRSTDTQYF. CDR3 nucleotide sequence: TGCGCCAGCAGCTTCACCCGTTCCACAGATACGCAGTATTTT. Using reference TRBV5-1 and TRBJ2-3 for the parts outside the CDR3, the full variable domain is KAGVTQTPRYLIKTRGQQVTLSCSPISGHRSVSWYQQTPGQGLQFLFEYFSETQRNKGNFPGRFSGRQFSNSRSEMNVSTLELGDSALYLCASSFTRSTDTQYFGPGTRLTVL.